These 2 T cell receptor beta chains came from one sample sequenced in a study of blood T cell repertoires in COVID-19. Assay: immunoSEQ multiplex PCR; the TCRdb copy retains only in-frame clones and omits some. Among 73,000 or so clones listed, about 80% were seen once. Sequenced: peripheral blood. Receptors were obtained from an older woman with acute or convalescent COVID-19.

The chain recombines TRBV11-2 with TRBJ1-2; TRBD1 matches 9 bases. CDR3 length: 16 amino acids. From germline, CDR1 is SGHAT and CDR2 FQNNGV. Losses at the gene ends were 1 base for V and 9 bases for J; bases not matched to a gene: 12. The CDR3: CASSLARDRVKSSYTF. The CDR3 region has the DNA TGTGCCAGCAGCTTAGCCCGGGACAGGGTTAAATCTAGCTACACCTTC.

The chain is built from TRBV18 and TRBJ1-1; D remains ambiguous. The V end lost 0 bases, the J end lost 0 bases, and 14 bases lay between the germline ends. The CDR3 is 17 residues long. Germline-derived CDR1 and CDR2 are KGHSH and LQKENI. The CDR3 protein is CASSPPHRRVMNTEAFF. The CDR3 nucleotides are TGTGCCAGCTCACCACCGCACAGAAGAGTTATGAACACTGAAGCTTTCTTT.